This TCR beta chain is from a study of T cell responses to AZD1222 COVID-19 vaccine. Study-wide results and limits: Seropositive status at baseline applied to only six AZD1222 recipients. The repertoires were collected only after the peak T cell response.

With 4 bases clipped from V and 3 bases from J, the junction kept 8 bases outside the gene matches. The CDR3 totals 16 residues. Germline V gives CDR1 SQVTM, CDR2 ANQGSEA. Concerning this clone itself: Its antigen is not identified.

Profiled with immunoSEQ multiplex PCR; TCRdb holds only in-frame clones, not every one. The sample holds under 95,000 clones; 75% to 90% are singletons and the top ten take 8% to 13%. The TCR originated in an adult who received the AZD1222 COVID-19 vaccine. The input for sequencing was peripheral blood, taken 28 days after the second AZD1222 dose. The rearrangement uses TRBV29-1 and TRBJ2-3, with 12 bases lining up with TRBD1. CDR3 coding DNA: TGCAGCGTTGGGACCGGGACAGGGGGCCGAACAGATACGCAGTATTTT. This codes for CSVGTGTGGRTDTQYF.